The 21 T cell receptor beta chains below come from one sample, sequenced in a study of blood T cell repertoires in COVID-19. Assay used: immunoSEQ multiplex PCR; TCRdb lists only in-frame clones, some missing. This sample has some 140,000 clones, with about 85% found just once. The sequenced sample consisted of peripheral blood. These receptors all come from a man in his 60s with COVID-19, enrolled during active disease.

The V gene is TRBV7-3, the J gene TRBJ2-1; 8 bases agree with TRBD1. This CDR3 is built from 15 residues. The V gene's germline CDR1 is SGHTA and CDR2 FQGTGA. Trimming cost V 3 bases and J 3 bases; bases outside gene matches: 4. The CDR3 sequence: CASSFQGASYNEQFF. The CDR3 nucleotides are TGTGCCAGCAGCTTTCAGGGGGCTAGCTACAATGAGCAGTTCTTC.

The CDR3 bases are TGTGCCACCAGCAGAGCCGGGACAGGGTTACTGGAAGCTTTCTTT. Protein product: CATSRAGTGLLEAFF. The genes are TRBV15 and TRBJ1-1, with 9 bases lining up with TRBD1. The CDR3 runs 15 residues. Germline V gene lookup returns CDR1 LNHNV and CDR2 YYDKDF (reference sequence). V gave up 1 base and J gave up 8 bases; unmatched junction bases: 8.

The J gene is TRBJ1-4, the V gene TRBV19, with unresolved D. Trimming pared 9 bases from V and 0 bases from J, leaving 23 bases between. This CDR3 has 18 amino acids. Per the germline V gene, CDR1 is LNHDA and CDR2 is SQIVND (reference sequence). The CDR3 nucleotides read TGTGCCAGGATGTTACAGATTACGGTGGATGCAACTAATGAAAAACTGTTTTTT. Its translation: CARMLQITVDATNEKLFF.

The rearrangement joins TRBV9 to TRBJ1-1; 9 bases align to TRBD1. Trimming at V came to 0 bases and at J to 10 bases, leaving 10 bases not matched to a gene. The CDR3 length is 15 residues. Germline V gives CDR1 SGDLS, CDR2 YYNGEE. CDR3 bases: TGTGCCAGCAGCGTAGGTCATTCCGGGACAGGGACAGCTTTCTTT. Translated, it gives CASSVGHSGTGTAFF. Based on the CDR3 plus reference TRBV9 and TRBJ1-1, the full variable domain is DSGVTQTPKHLITATGQRVTLRCSPRSGDLSVYWYQQSLDQGLQFLIQYYNGEERAKGNILERFSAQQFPDLHSELNLSSLELGDSALYFCASSVGHSGTGTAFFGQGTRLTVV.

This chain joins TRBV5-1 and TRBJ2-1; TRBD1 matches at 10 bases. Germline V gives CDR1 SGHRS, CDR2 YFSETQ. The CDR3 is 14 residues long. V was clipped by 4 bases and J by 5 bases; unmatched bases: 3. The CDR3 is CASSDRGHNNEQFF. CDR3 sequence (DNA): TGCGCCAGCAGCGACAGGGGGCATAACAATGAGCAGTTCTTC.

The chain links TRBV9 to TRBJ2-1; unclear D gene. Looked up from germline, CDR1 is SGDLS and CDR2 is YYNGEE. CDR3 size: 16 residues. V lost 0 bases to trimming and J lost 2 bases, with 12 bases between them. CDR3 in DNA: TGTGCCAGCAGCGTAGGAAGCTTAAAGACCTACAATGAGCAGTTCTTC. This codes for CASSVGSLKTYNEQFF.

This clone was picked up a small number of times. The chain couples TRBV2 to TRBJ2-7; 7 bases fit TRBD1. Germline V gene data show CDR1 as SNHLY and CDR2 as FYNNEI. The CDR3 sequence is 14 residues long. J was trimmed by 3 bases and V by 6 bases; bases with no gene match: 8. DNA of the CDR3: TGTGCCAGCAGGCGGGCAGGGGGTGGCTACGAGCAGTACTTC. This translates into CASRRAGGGYEQYF. The full variable domain, with the rest looked up from reference TRBV2 and TRBJ2-7, is EPEVTQTPSHQVTQMGQEVILRCVPISNHLYFYWYRQILGQKVEFLVSFYNNEISEKSEIFDDQFSVERPDGSNFTLKIRSTKLEDSAMYFCASRRAGGGYEQYFGPGTRLTVT.

The V and J genes are TRBV27 and TRBJ2-1; 11 nucleotides match TRBD2. Trimming at V came to 6 bases and at J to 4 bases, leaving 14 bases not matched to a gene. This CDR3 spans 18 amino acids. Germline loops: CDR1 MNHEY, CDR2 SMNVEV (reference sequence). CDR3 bases: TGTGCCAGCAGGCTAGCGGGAGGTATGTGTGTCTTTTACAATGAGCAGTTCTTC. Amino acid sequence: CASRLAGGMCVFYNEQFF.

This clone came up once. J is TRBJ1-4 and V is TRBV7-9; D is perhaps TRBD1 (6 bases). This CDR3 is built from 14 residues. The germline V and J ends were trimmed by 5 bases and 6 bases, with 13 bases remaining between them. Germline V gene lookup returns CDR1 SEHNR and CDR2 FQNEAQ (reference sequence). CDR3 DNA sequence: TGTGCCAGCAGCCTTAGGGGGGGAGATGAAAAACTGTTTTTT. Translating it yields CASSLRGGDEKLFF.

This clone was detected only once. This chain joins TRBV11-3 and TRBJ2-5, with a weak D call TRBD2 (5 bases). Germline V lookup: CDR1 SGHNT, CDR2 YENEEA. Trimming removed 1 base from V and 4 bases from J, with 10 bases in between. The CDR3 spans 14 residues. CDR3 DNA: TGTGCCAGCAGCTTAGGCTGGGGAGCAGAGACCCAGTACTTC. It encodes CASSLGWGAETQYF.

The chain joins TRBV19 to TRBJ2-2; D may be TRBD2 (5 bases). Germline CDR1 reads LNHDA; CDR2 reads SQIVND (reference sequence). V dropped 5 bases and J dropped 1 base, with 14 bases sitting between them. The CDR3 is 16 residues long. CDR3 sequence reads: CASSPPVGRNTGELFF. The CDR3 DNA sequence: TGTGCCAGTAGTCCTCCGGTGGGGAGGAACACCGGGGAGCTGTTTTTT.

This rearrangement joins TRBV18 to TRBJ2-6, with a weak D call TRBD2 (5 bases). Germline V lookup: CDR1 KGHSH, CDR2 LQKENI. This CDR3 is built from 17 residues. V was cut by 6 bases and J by 4 bases, with 19 bases left in between. CDR3 sequence (DNA): TGTGCCAGCTCGCCCCCATCCGGGGTCCCAGGGGCCAACGTCCTGACTTTC. Translation: CASSPPSGVPGANVLTF. The entire variable domain, with the rest obtained from reference TRBV18 and TRBJ2-6, is as follows: NAGVMQNPRHLVRRRGQEARLRCSPMKGHSHVYWYRQLPEEGLKFMVYLQKENIIDESGMPKERFSAEFPKEGPSILRIQQVVRGDSAAYFCASSPPSGVPGANVLTFGAGSRLTVL.

The chain uses TRBV5-5 and TRBJ1-1; 8 positions match TRBD1. This CDR3 comprises 15 residues. J lost 6 bases, V lost 5 bases, and 12 bases had no gene match. CDR1 SGHKS and CDR2 YYEKEE come from the germline V gene (reference sequence). CDR3 in DNA: TGTGCCAGCAGTCGGACAGGGCGGAGCTGGGCTGAAGCTTTCTTT. It yields the protein CASSRTGRSWAEAFF.

This chain connects TRBV29-1 to TRBJ1-2; 11 bases match TRBD1. CDR1 is SQVTM and CDR2 is ANQGSEA in the germline V gene. The CDR3 has 13 residues. The trim removed 5 bases at V and 3 bases at J, leaving 2 bases unmatched. The CDR3 nucleotides are TGCAGCGTTCGGACAGGGGGCTACTATGGCTACACCTTC. Its translation is CSVRTGGYYGYTF.

V usage is TRBV18 and J usage is TRBJ2-7; TRBD1 matches at 7 bases. V dropped 4 bases and J dropped 3; count of bases not matched to a gene: 6. The CDR3 is made up of 14 amino acids. Looked up from germline, CDR1 is KGHSH and CDR2 is LQKENI. In DNA form, the CDR3 reads TGTGCCAGCTCACAAGCCCGGACAGGCTACGAGCAGTACTTC. Amino acids: CASSQARTGYEQYF.

The genes are TRBV27 and TRBJ2-2; D remains unclear. In germline, CDR1 is MNHEY, CDR2 SMNVEV (reference sequence). There are 15 residues in the CDR3. V gave up 2 bases and J gave up 1 base, with 8 bases separating them. The CDR3 DNA follows: TGTGCCAGCAGTTTAGACACGCTGAACACCGGGGAGCTGTTTTTT. Translation gives CASSLDTLNTGELFF.

The chain uses TRBV7-8 and TRBJ2-2, with TRBD1 matching over 10 bases. From germline, CDR1 is SGHVS and CDR2 FQNEAQ. The CDR3 length is 16 residues. The junction had 6 bases not matched to a gene; V was cut back by 5 bases and J by 3 bases. The CDR3 sequence: CASSPGTGVDTGELFF. CDR3 sequence (DNA): TGTGCCAGCAGCCCTGGGACAGGGGTGGACACCGGGGAGCTGTTTTTT.

The chain combines TRBV15 with TRBJ1-2; TRBD1 might be the D (5 bases). Deletions cut 0 bases from V and 7 bases from J, with 15 bases between. Germline V gene data show CDR1 as LNHNV and CDR2 as YYDKDF (reference sequence). There are 15 residues in the CDR3. CDR3 DNA sequence: TGTGCCACCAGCAGAGATCCCCCCTCAGGGATTGGCTACACCTTC. Translating gives CATSRDPPSGIGYTF.

This sequence joins TRBV5-1 and TRBJ2-7, with 7 bases lining up with TRBD2. Per the germline V gene, CDR1 is SGHRS and CDR2 is YFSETQ. The CDR3 is 15 amino acids. The V and J ends lost 4 bases and 3 bases, in that order; junction bases with no gene match: 10. The CDR3 sequence is CASSPERGEYYEQYF. As DNA, the CDR3 is TGCGCCAGCAGCCCGGAGCGGGGCGAATACTACGAGCAGTACTTC.

The chain uses TRBV2 and TRBJ2-5, with D tentatively TRBD1 (6 bases). This CDR3 region has 15 residues. CDR1 is SNHLY and CDR2 is FYNNEI in the germline V gene. V lost 2 bases and J lost 2, with 12 bases in between. In DNA form, the CDR3 reads TGTGCCAGCAGTGAACAGGGGTTAGGGCAAGAGACCCAGTACTTC. Translating it yields CASSEQGLGQETQYF.

This clone was counted a single time. This sequence joins TRBV7-9 and TRBJ2-3; 7 bases agree with TRBD2. Germline values: CDR1 SEHNR, CDR2 FQNEAQ (reference sequence). The ends lost 2 bases at V and 1 base at J; junction bases unmatched: 0. This CDR3 contains 14 residues. Here the CDR3 DNA reads TGTGCCAGCAGCTTACGGGGGGGCACAGATACGCAGTATTTT. This translates into CASSLRGGTDTQYF.